One and the same sample provided the 25 T cell receptor beta chains below, sequenced in a study of cytomegalovirus exposure and HLA in healthy donors. The study ran its PCR with 60 Vbeta and 13 Jbeta primers. Sequenced by immunoSEQ multiplex PCR; TCRdb stores in-frame clones only, minus some. The sample yields 150,000 or so clones, around 83% seen once. Sequences were obtained from PBMCs. These TCRs come from a male donor in good health and CMV-seropositive.

The count of this clone is one. This rearrangement joins TRBV7-8 to TRBJ2-1; the match to TRBD2 covers 9 bases. CDR3 length equals 16 residues. Trimming removed 1 base from V and 7 bases from J; junction bases left unmatched: 8. From germline, CDR1 is SGHVS and CDR2 FQNEAQ. The CDR3 is CASSLVASSGENEQFF. The CDR3 nucleotides are TGTGCCAGCAGCTTAGTTGCGTCTAGCGGGGAGAATGAGCAGTTCTTC.

In this sample, this clone turned up once. The chain couples TRBV19 to TRBJ2-3; 10 bases fit TRBD2. Germline V gene sequence: CDR1 LNHDA, CDR2 SQIVND (reference sequence). The junction had 8 bases not matched to a gene; V was cut back by 5 bases and J by 6 bases. The CDR3 spans 15 residues. The CDR3 region has the DNA TGTGCCAGTAGTGAAACTAGCGGGGTATGGGATACGCAGTATTTT. Translated: CASSETSGVWDTQYF. Full variable domain (missing parts from reference TRBV19 and TRBJ2-3): DGGITQSPKYLFRKEGQNVTLSCEQNLNHDAMYWYRQDPGQGLRLIYYSQIVNDFQKGDIAEGYSVSREKKESFPLTVTSAQKNPTAFYLCASSETSGVWDTQYFGPGTRLTVL.

The J gene is TRBJ2-1, the V gene TRBV5-1; 13 nucleotides match TRBD2. Germline V gene lookup returns CDR1 SGHRS and CDR2 YFSETQ. The V gene end was trimmed by 0 bases and the J gene end by 8 bases; junction bases not matched to a gene: 5. CDR3 length equals 16 residues. Written as DNA, the CDR3 is TGCGCCAGCAGCTTGGCGGGGACTAGCGGGACCGATGAGCAGTTCTTC. Encoded protein: CASSLAGTSGTDEQFF.

V is TRBV19 and J is TRBJ1-1; TRBD1 aligns across 7 bases. This CDR3 spans 14 amino acids. Germline values: CDR1 LNHDA, CDR2 SQIVND (reference sequence). With V trimmed by 3 bases and J by 4 bases, 5 bases remained unmatched. CDR3 sequence (DNA): TGTGCCAGTAGTATCGCGGCAGGGGGCACTGAAGCTTTCTTT. As protein: CASSIAAGGTEAFF.

The chain employs TRBV19 and TRBJ2-1; the match to TRBD1 covers 7 bases. Germline V gene data show CDR1 as LNHDA and CDR2 as SQIVND (reference sequence). The CDR3 has 15 residues. The J segment lost 6 bases and the V segment lost 8 bases, leaving 13 bases of the junction unmatched. CDR3 sequence reads: CASGFDRDSGNEQFF. CDR3 nucleotides: TGTGCCAGTGGCTTCGACAGGGATTCGGGCAATGAGCAGTTCTTC.

The chain has TRBV14 and TRBJ1-1, with 7 bases identical to TRBD1. There are 15 residues in the CDR3. From germline, CDR1 is SGHDN and CDR2 FVKESK. J was trimmed by 5 bases and V by 3 bases; bases with no gene match: 9. The CDR3 sequence: CASSQRGGVWTEAFF. CDR3 coding DNA: TGTGCCAGCAGCCAGCGAGGGGGCGTGTGGACTGAAGCTTTCTTT.

The rearrangement uses TRBV27 and TRBJ2-3; D gene unclear. The CDR3 is 12 residues long. Trimming removed 5 bases from V and 4 bases from J, with 7 bases in between. The germline CDR1 and CDR2 sequences are MNHEY and SMNVEV (reference sequence). In nucleotides, the CDR3 is TGTGCCAGCAGTACTCACCCAGATACGCAGTATTTT. Its protein is CASSTHPDTQYF.

This chain joins TRBV5-1 and TRBJ1-5, with 8 bases fitting TRBD1. V lost 4 bases and J lost 11; bases outside the gene matches: 14. CDR1 and CDR2 from the germline V gene are SGHRS and YFSETQ. This CDR3 contains 15 residues. The CDR3: CASSPGTGALLAQHF. The CDR3, as DNA: TGCGCCAGCAGCCCCGGGACAGGTGCCCTCTTGGCCCAGCATTTT.

The V call is TRBV7-2, the J call TRBJ2-2, with D tentatively TRBD1 (6 bases). Germline CDR1 and CDR2: SGHTA and FQGNSA. The CDR3 has 17 amino acids. Trimming removed 5 bases from V and 2 bases from J, with 18 bases in between. DNA of the CDR3: TGTGCCAGCAGCCACCTTCGCAGGGGTCAAAACACCGGGGAGCTGTTTTTT. Translated: CASSHLRRGQNTGELFF.

J is TRBJ2-4 and V is TRBV11-2; TRBD1 aligns across 9 bases. The germline V gene has CDR1 SGHAT and CDR2 FQNNGV. This CDR3 region has 16 residues. With V trimmed by 0 bases and J by 4 bases, 4 bases remained unmatched. CDR3 nucleotide sequence: TGTGCCAGCAGCTTAGAGGCCGGGACAGGGAAAAACATTCAGTACTTC. Residues: CASSLEAGTGKNIQYF.

This chain connects TRBV7-2 to TRBJ1-1, with D unresolved. This CDR3 contains 11 residues. The V gene lost 5 bases and the J gene lost 4 bases, with 5 bases spanning the gap. Per the germline V gene, CDR1 is SGHTA and CDR2 is FQGNSA. The CDR3: CASSPSTEAFF. The CDR3 DNA is TGTGCCAGCAGCCCCAGCACTGAAGCTTTCTTT. The entire variable domain, with the rest obtained from reference TRBV7-2 and TRBJ1-1, is as follows: GAGVSQSPSNKVTEKGKDVELRCDPISGHTALYWYRQSLGQGLEFLIYFQGNSAPDKSGLPSDRFSAERTGGSVSTLTIQRTQQEDSAVYLCASSPSTEAFFGQGTRLTVV.

A remark on this clone: The same CDR3 arises from other DNA sequences in this sample as well. This chain joins TRBV11-2 and TRBJ1-1; D uncertain. Germline V gives CDR1 SGHAT, CDR2 FQNNGV. This CDR3 region has 11 residues. The ends were cut back, 3 bases at V and 8 bases at J, with 7 bases in the middle. The CDR3 here is CASSFYGEAFF. The DNA of the CDR3 is TGTGCCAGCAGCTTTTACGGGGAAGCTTTCTTT.

The CDR3, as DNA: TGTGCCAGCTCACCACCGAGAGGAGGCGAGACCCAGTACTTC. Amino acids: CASSPPRGGETQYF. The chain couples TRBV18 to TRBJ2-5, with D possibly being TRBD2 (5 bases). This CDR3 contains 14 residues. Trimming cost V 0 bases and J 5 bases, with 10 bases left between them. The V gene's germline CDR1 is KGHSH and CDR2 LQKENI.

A single count supports this clone. CDR3 in amino acids: CASSLNTLNTDTQYF. Here the CDR3 DNA reads TGTGCCAGCAGCTTAAACACCCTGAACACAGATACGCAGTATTTT. The chain uses TRBV11-2 and TRBJ2-3, with no clear D. CDR3 length equals 15 residues. Germline V gene sequence: CDR1 SGHAT, CDR2 FQNNGV. V lost 2 bases and J 2 bases, leaving 11 bases between the germline ends.

The J gene is TRBJ1-3, the V gene TRBV5-4; a possible D gene is TRBD1 (6 bases). The V and J ends lost 6 bases and 2 bases respectively, with 9 bases between them. Germline V lookup: CDR1 SGHNT, CDR2 YYREEE (reference sequence). CDR3 length: 13 residues. As DNA, the CDR3 is TGTGCCAGCACCCGGGACACTGGAAACACCATATATTTT. Translated, it gives CASTRDTGNTIYF.

The CDR3, as DNA: TGTGCCTGGAGTGGGCAGGGGCTTCTCAATAGCAATCAGCCCCAGCATTTT. It codes for CAWSGQGLLNSNQPQHF. The chain employs TRBV30 and TRBJ1-5; D is possibly TRBD1 (6 bases). Trimming cost V 1 base and J 0 bases, with 16 bases left between them. CDR3 size: 17 residues. CDR1 and CDR2 (germline): GTSNPN, SVGIG (reference sequence).

V gene TRBV19 combines with J gene TRBJ2-5; D remains ambiguous. V was cut by 4 bases and J by 1 base, with 10 bases left in between. The CDR3 spans 14 residues. Germline CDR1 reads LNHDA; CDR2 reads SQIVND (reference sequence). CDR3 nucleotides: TGTGCCAGTAGTAGCTTCTCAGGCCAAGAGACCCAGTACTTC. As protein: CASSSFSGQETQYF.

The chain links TRBV28 to TRBJ2-3, with 7 nucleotides matching TRBD2. The V and J ends lost 6 bases and 1 base, in that order; junction bases with no gene match: 7. This CDR3 has 15 amino acids. Germline V gene sequence: CDR1 MDHEN, CDR2 SYDVKM. The CDR3 spells CASRTPREGTDTQYF. DNA of the CDR3: TGTGCCAGCAGAACCCCCCGGGAGGGCACAGATACGCAGTATTTT. The full variable domain, in which reference TRBV28 and TRBJ2-3 provide the parts outside the CDR3, is DVKVTQSSRYLVKRTGEKVFLECVQDMDHENMFWYRQDPGLGLRLIYFSYDVKMKEKGDIPEGYSVSREKKERFSLILESASTNQTSMYLCASRTPREGTDTQYFGPGTRLTVL.

The V and J genes are TRBV30 and TRBJ1-5; 9 bases fit TRBD1. Germline V gene data show CDR1 as GTSNPN and CDR2 as SVGIG (reference sequence). With V trimmed by 3 bases and J by 3 bases, 12 bases remained unmatched. This CDR3 has 17 residues. The CDR3 loop reads CAWRRQSGTGINQPQHF. The CDR3 DNA reads TGTGCCTGGAGAAGACAGAGCGGGACAGGGATCAATCAGCCCCAGCATTTT.

The chain uses TRBV10-1 and TRBJ1-4; 7 nucleotides align to TRBD1. V lost 4 bases to trimming and J lost 4 bases; unmatched junction nucleotides: 3. The length of the CDR3 is 14 residues. The germline V gene encodes CDR1 WNHNN and CDR2 SYGVQD (reference sequence). The CDR3 bases are TGCGCCAGCAGTGCCGGGACAGATAATGAAAAACTGTTTTTT. It translates to CASSAGTDNEKLFF.

The gene calls are TRBV7-9 and TRBJ1-2; a weak D match, TRBD1 (6 bases). Germline V CDR1 and CDR2: SEHNR, FQNEAQ (reference sequence). Between the trimmed V and J ends, which lost 6 bases and 1 base, there was a span of 9 bases. This CDR3 is built from 13 residues. CDR3 amino acids: CASSPGVNYGYTF. CDR3 DNA sequence: TGTGCCAGCAGTCCAGGGGTTAACTATGGCTACACCTTC. Supplemented by reference TRBV7-9 and TRBJ1-2, the full variable domain reads DTGVSQNPRHKITKRGQNVTFRCDPISEHNRLYWYRQTLGQGPEFLTYFQNEAQLEKSRLLSDRFSAERPKGSFSTLEIQRTEQGDSAMYLCASSPGVNYGYTFGSGTRLTVV.

The V gene is TRBV7-8, the J gene TRBJ1-3, with unresolved D. Germline V gene lookup returns CDR1 SGHVS and CDR2 FQNEAQ. Deletions cut 1 base from V and 0 bases from J, with 7 bases between. This CDR3 spans 15 amino acids. CDR3 region: CASSLGQASGNTIYF. The CDR3 DNA reads TGTGCCAGCAGCTTAGGGCAGGCCTCTGGAAACACCATATATTTT.

V and J are TRBV28 and TRBJ1-5, with 7 nucleotides matching TRBD1. CDR3 length equals 14 residues. The germline V gene encodes CDR1 MDHEN and CDR2 SYDVKM. V lost 8 bases to trimming and J lost 2 bases; unmatched junction nucleotides: 6. CDR3 in DNA: TGTGCCAGCCGGGACAGCCTTGGCAATCAGCCCCAGCATTTT. Amino acids: CASRDSLGNQPQHF. Supplemented by reference TRBV28 and TRBJ1-5, the full variable domain reads DVKVTQSSRYLVKRTGEKVFLECVQDMDHENMFWYRQDPGLGLRLIYFSYDVKMKEKGDIPEGYSVSREKKERFSLILESASTNQTSMYLCASRDSLGNQPQHFGDGTRLSIL.

Of note for this clone: The junction and the germline gene differ at one end; a read error may be behind it. V usage is TRBV7-2 and J usage is TRBJ1-5; 10 bases align to TRBD1. This CDR3 contains 14 residues. Germline CDR1 is SGHTA and CDR2 is FQGNSA. The CDR3 DNA reads as TGTGCCAGCGGCTTGGGACAGGGGAATCAGCCCCAGCATTTT. Its protein is CASGLGQGNQPQHF. The entire variable domain, with the rest obtained from reference TRBV7-2 and TRBJ1-5, is as follows: GAGVSQSPSNKVTEKGKDVELRCDPISGHTALYWYRQSLGQGLEFLIYFQGNSAPDKSGLPSDRFSAERTGGSVSTLTIQRTQQEDSAVYLCASGLGQGNQPQHFGDGTRLSIL.

Concerning this clone: A read error likely explains this, since a far larger clone differs by one base. The same CDR3 can be traced to other DNA sequences in this sample. The chain couples TRBV5-1 to TRBJ2-5; possible D gene TRBD1, 6 bases. The ends were cut back, 4 bases at V and 3 bases at J, with 16 bases in the middle. Germline V gene data show CDR1 as SGHRS and CDR2 as YFSETQ. The CDR3 is made up of 15 amino acids. This CDR3 reads CASSLGWAGEETQYF. Here the CDR3 DNA reads TGCGCCAGCAGCCTGGGTTGGGCAGGGGAAGAGACCCAGTACTTC.